The 27 T cell receptor beta chains reported below all come from one sample, sequenced in a study of blood T cell repertoires in COVID-19 (TCRdb year 2020). Libraries were prepared through the immunoSEQ multiplex PCR assay. TCRdb retrieved this table from immuneACCESS and kept in-frame rearrangements only. Not all clones are present; in checked studies, unresolved V genes account for under half, and no reason is known for the remainder. The sample contains roughly 180,000 clones, roughly 80% of them found a single time. The ten largest account for roughly 9.6% of the sample. Sequencing used PBMCs or T cells enriched from blood (not recorded which). These receptors all stem from a man aged 50-59 years who had recovered from COVID-19.

The V and J genes are TRBV28 and TRBJ1-5; D is ambiguous. This CDR3 has 14 residues. Trimming shortened V by 8 bases and J by 0 bases, and 11 bases separated the two germline ends. Looked up from germline, CDR1 is MDHEN and CDR2 is SYDVKM. CDR3 DNA sequence: TGTGCCAGCCTTGACATTGGTAGCAATCAGCCCCAGCATTTT. Translating gives CASLDIGSNQPQHF.

The rearrangement links TRBV28 to TRBJ2-2; D is ambiguous. This CDR3 spans 12 amino acids. CDR1 is MDHEN, CDR2 SYDVKM, per germline. V lost 7 bases and J 4 bases, leaving 7 bases between the germline ends. The CDR3 sequence is CASKSLTGELFF. Written as DNA, the CDR3 is TGTGCCAGCAAAAGCCTCACCGGGGAGCTGTTTTTT.

This clone has only a few counts. The gene calls are TRBV9 and TRBJ2-2; 8 bases align to TRBD2. This CDR3 region has 15 residues. Germline CDR1 reads SGDLS; CDR2 reads YYNGEE. Trimming at V came to 3 bases and at J to 6 bases, leaving 7 bases not matched to a gene. CDR3 sequence (DNA): TGTGCCAGCAGCGGAACGGGACTAGGGCCCGGGGAGCTGTTTTTT. Encoded protein: CASSGTGLGPGELFF.

The rearrangement joins TRBV5-1 to TRBJ1-2, with D uncertain. The CDR3 consists of 12 residues. Trimming removed 0 bases from V and 8 bases from J, with 8 bases in between. The germline V gene has CDR1 SGHRS and CDR2 YFSETQ. This CDR3 is CASSLEAVGYTF. The CDR3 nucleotides read TGCGCCAGCAGCTTGGAGGCGGTAGGCTACACCTTC.

The chain combines TRBV18 with TRBJ2-1; tentative D call: TRBD2 (6 bases). Germline V gene sequence: CDR1 KGHSH, CDR2 LQKENI. V was shortened by 0 bases and J by 2 bases, with 11 bases between the two germline ends. The CDR3 loop spans 16 amino acids. The CDR3 is CASSPPIGGAYNEQFF. Written as DNA, the CDR3 is TGTGCCAGCTCACCACCGATTGGCGGGGCCTACAATGAGCAGTTCTTC.

CDR3 nucleotide sequence: TGTGCCACCAGCAGAGTGACAGGGAGCTCCTATAATTCACCCCTCCACTTT. Translation gives CATSRVTGSSYNSPLHF. This chain connects TRBV15 to TRBJ1-6; 7 bases agree with TRBD1. The CDR3 contains 17 residues. The trim removed 1 base at V and 0 bases at J, leaving 3 bases unmatched. Germline V gene data show CDR1 as LNHNV and CDR2 as YYDKDF (reference sequence).

This clone has at least ten counts. The chain employs TRBV10-1 and TRBJ2-5; D is undetermined. This CDR3 has 13 amino acids. The germline CDR1 and CDR2 sequences are WNHNN and SYGVQD (reference sequence). Deletions cut 4 bases from V and 3 bases from J, with 9 bases between. This CDR3 reads CASSGRVEETQYF. The DNA for the CDR3 is TGCGCCAGCAGTGGACGGGTTGAAGAGACCCAGTACTTC.

The V gene is TRBV10-3, the J gene TRBJ2-3, with 7 bases matching TRBD2. This CDR3 spans 17 amino acids. Germline trimming cut 6 bases from V and 0 bases from J; bases unmatched to any gene: 12. Germline loops: CDR1 ENHRY, CDR2 SYGVKD. This CDR3 reads CAIRSSGNTWSTDTQYF. The CDR3 region has the DNA TGTGCCATCAGATCTAGCGGAAATACGTGGAGCACAGATACGCAGTATTTT.

This chain links TRBV5-1 with TRBJ2-7, with 7 bases identical to TRBD1. Germline V gene lookup returns CDR1 SGHRS and CDR2 YFSETQ. V was pared by 3 bases and J by 3 bases, with 9 bases of the junction left unmatched. CDR3 length equals 15 residues. CDR3 sequence: CASSWLGTESYEQYF. CDR3 nucleotides: TGCGCCAGCAGCTGGTTGGGGACAGAAAGCTACGAGCAGTACTTC. Using reference TRBV5-1 and TRBJ2-7 for the parts outside the CDR3, the full variable domain is KAGVTQTPRYLIKTRGQQVTLSCSPISGHRSVSWYQQTPGQGLQFLFEYFSETQRNKGNFPGRFSGRQFSNSRSEMNVSTLELGDSALYLCASSWLGTESYEQYFGPGTRLTVT.

V usage is TRBV7-3 and J usage is TRBJ2-4; 14 nucleotides agree with TRBD2. V lost 1 base, J lost 2 bases, and 10 bases stayed unmatched. This CDR3 region has 20 residues. Germline CDR1 is SGHTA and CDR2 is FQGTGA. CDR3 region: CASSLNLLTSGRGPKNIQYF. The DNA of the CDR3 is TGTGCCAGCAGCTTAAACCTCCTGACTAGCGGGAGGGGTCCCAAAAACATTCAGTACTTC.

This chain uses TRBV25-1 with TRBJ1-1, with D possibly TRBD1 on 6 matching bases. The CDR3 sequence is 13 residues long. Deletions cut 4 bases from V and 4 bases from J, with 10 bases between. The germline V gene has CDR1 MGHDK and CDR2 SYGVNS. This CDR3 is CASSGGGVTEAFF. CDR3 DNA sequence: TGTGCCAGCAGTGGAGGGGGGGTCACTGAAGCTTTCTTT.

The gene calls are TRBV27 and TRBJ2-3, with a possible D match to TRBD1 (5 bases). Germline CDR1 is MNHEY and CDR2 is SMNVEV (reference sequence). V was pared by 10 bases and J by 0 bases, with 14 bases between. The CDR3 sequence is 14 residues long. CDR3 loop: CAKKGRISTDTQYF. The CDR3, as DNA: TGTGCCAAGAAGGGGCGGATTAGCACAGATACGCAGTATTTT.

The chain carries TRBV5-6 and TRBJ2-5; 7 nucleotides agree with TRBD1. The V gene end was trimmed by 6 bases and the J gene end by 1 base; junction bases not matched to a gene: 9. CDR3 length: 15 residues. The germline V gene has CDR1 SGHDT and CDR2 YYEEEE. Here the CDR3 reads CASTGDSALQETQYF. DNA of the CDR3: TGTGCCAGCACAGGGGACAGTGCGCTCCAAGAGACCCAGTACTTC. The variable domain in full, completed from reference TRBV5-6 and TRBJ2-5, reads DAGVTQSPTHLIKTRGQQVTLRCSPKSGHDTVSWYQQALGQGPQFIFQYYEEEERQRGNFPDRFSGHQFPNYSSELNVNALLLGDSALYLCASTGDSALQETQYFGPGTRLLVL.

This clone was counted once. Here the CDR3 DNA reads TGTGCCAGCAGCCAAGATCTAGTGGGTACGCAGTATTTT. Protein: CASSQDLVGTQYF. The gene calls are TRBV14 and TRBJ2-3; D uncertain. Germline assignment: CDR1 SGHDN and CDR2 FVKESK. V was pared by 0 bases and J by 8 bases, with 9 bases between. This CDR3 is 13 amino acids long.

The chain uses TRBV28 and TRBJ1-1; TRBD1 matches 7 bases. Germline values: CDR1 MDHEN, CDR2 SYDVKM. Losses at the gene ends were 2 bases for V and 6 bases for J; bases not matched to a gene: 6. This CDR3 has 14 amino acids. The CDR3: CASSLGNRGSEAFF. CDR3 bases: TGTGCCAGCAGTTTAGGTAACAGGGGCTCTGAAGCTTTCTTT.

This clone appeared a single time. CDR3 residues: CASSQGTGGAAKNIQYF. In DNA, the CDR3 is TGTGCCAGCAGCCAAGGTACAGGGGGCGCAGCCAAAAACATTCAGTACTTC. V and J are TRBV3-1 (or the pseudogene TRBV3-2) and TRBJ2-4, with 9 bases lining up with TRBD1. CDR3 length: 17 amino acids. CDR1 LGHDT and CDR2 YNNKEL come from the germline V gene (reference sequence). V was pared by 1 base and J by 0 bases, with 4 bases of the junction left unmatched.

This chain links TRBV28 with TRBJ2-6, with D possibly matching TRBD2 (6 bases). Germline lookup yields CDR1 MDHEN and CDR2 SYDVKM. Trimming took off 6 bases at V and 0 bases at J, with 18 bases between the two ends. The CDR3 spans 18 residues. CDR3 residues: CASRGGGYPFSGANVLTF. The CDR3 bases are TGTGCCAGCAGGGGGGGAGGTTACCCCTTCTCTGGGGCCAACGTCCTGACTTTC.

The chain is built from TRBV3-1 (or the pseudogene TRBV3-2) and TRBJ2-1; D unclear. Germline CDR1 and CDR2: LGHDT and YNNKEL (reference sequence). The CDR3 sequence is 15 residues long. V was cut by 1 base and J by 9 bases, with 16 bases left in between. The CDR3: CASSQGGFSNSEQFF. The DNA of the CDR3 is TGTGCCAGCAGCCAAGGAGGATTCTCAAACTCTGAGCAGTTCTTC.

The V gene is TRBV28, the J gene TRBJ2-7, with 11 bases that match TRBD2. From germline, CDR1 is MDHEN and CDR2 SYDVKM. Germline trimming cut 6 bases from V and 4 bases from J; bases unmatched to any gene: 11. This CDR3 has 16 residues. Here the CDR3 DNA reads TGTGCCAGCAGCAAAGGGGGACTAGCGGACCAATACGAGCAGTACTTC. This translates into CASSKGGLADQYEQYF. Filled out from reference TRBV28 and TRBJ2-7, the complete variable domain reads DVKVTQSSRYLVKRTGEKVFLECVQDMDHENMFWYRQDPGLGLRLIYFSYDVKMKEKGDIPEGYSVSREKKERFSLILESASTNQTSMYLCASSKGGLADQYEQYFGPGTRLTVT.

The chain recombines TRBV12-3 or TRBV12-4 with TRBJ2-1; D gene uncertain. This CDR3 comprises 13 residues. Trimming shortened V by 1 base and J by 3 bases, and 4 bases separated the two germline ends. The CDR3 loop is CASSLGHYNEQFF. The CDR3 region has the DNA TGTGCCAGCAGTTTAGGGCACTACAATGAGCAGTTCTTC.

This clone was seen only a few times. The rearrangement joins TRBV7-3 to TRBJ2-5; D may be TRBD1 (6 bases). CDR1 and CDR2 (germline): SGHTA, FQGTGA. V lost 2 bases to trimming and J lost 5 bases, with 15 bases between them. This CDR3 spans 15 amino acids. CDR3 loop: CASSLLGGGPETQYF. In DNA, the CDR3 is TGTGCCAGCAGCTTATTAGGGGGTGGTCCGGAGACCCAGTACTTC.

V usage is TRBV7-9 and J usage is TRBJ2-1, with 16 bases aligning to TRBD2. V trimming: 3 bases; J trimming: 9 bases; junction bases outside the gene matches: 2. Germline CDR1 and CDR2: SEHNR and FQNEAQ (reference sequence). The CDR3 is 15 amino acids. The CDR3 DNA is TGTGCCAGCAGCTTGGGACTAGCGGGAGGGCGTGAGCAGTTCTTC. Its protein is CASSLGLAGGREQFF.

The chain employs TRBV5-1 and TRBJ1-1; no clear D gene. In germline, CDR1 is SGHRS, CDR2 YFSETQ. Trimming removed 7 bases from V and 7 bases from J, with 17 bases in between. CDR3 size: 13 residues. The CDR3 sequence is CASHFLSGNEAFF. The CDR3 region has the DNA TGCGCCAGCCACTTCTTATCGGGAAATGAAGCTTTCTTT.

The V call is TRBV15, the J call TRBJ2-5; 9 bases are shared with TRBD2. Looked up from germline, CDR1 is LNHNV and CDR2 is YYDKDF (reference sequence). V was pared by 5 bases and J by 9 bases, with 13 bases of the junction left unmatched. There are 15 residues in the CDR3. CDR3 residues: CATSHASGAVSAQYF. The CDR3 nucleotides are TGTGCCACCAGCCACGCTAGCGGGGCCGTATCGGCCCAGTACTTC.

The chain is built from TRBV2 and TRBJ2-7; 11 bases align to TRBD2. Germline CDR1 reads SNHLY; CDR2 reads FYNNEI. The length of the CDR3 is 16 residues. V gave up 6 bases and J gave up 1 base; unmatched junction bases: 8. The CDR3 nucleotides read TGTGCCAGCAGGGCACTTAGCGGGAGGGGATCCTACGAGCAGTACTTC. It yields the protein CASRALSGRGSYEQYF.

The chain employs TRBV7-9 and TRBJ2-5, with D possibly matching TRBD1 (6 bases). This CDR3 contains 14 residues. The ends were cut back, 4 bases at V and 0 bases at J, with 9 bases in the middle. Germline V gives CDR1 SEHNR, CDR2 FQNEAQ (reference sequence). DNA for the CDR3: TGTGCCAGCAGCTCAGGACAGTACCAAGAGACCCAGTACTTC. Residues: CASSSGQYQETQYF.

The J gene is TRBJ1-2, the V gene TRBV19; no firm D call. The CDR3 totals 14 residues. Germline V gene lookup returns CDR1 LNHDA and CDR2 SQIVND (reference sequence). V lost 9 bases to trimming and J lost 3 bases, with 17 bases between them. Here the CDR3 reads CASASARVHYGYTF. The CDR3 region has the DNA TGTGCCAGCGCAAGCGCCCGGGTTCACTATGGCTACACCTTC.